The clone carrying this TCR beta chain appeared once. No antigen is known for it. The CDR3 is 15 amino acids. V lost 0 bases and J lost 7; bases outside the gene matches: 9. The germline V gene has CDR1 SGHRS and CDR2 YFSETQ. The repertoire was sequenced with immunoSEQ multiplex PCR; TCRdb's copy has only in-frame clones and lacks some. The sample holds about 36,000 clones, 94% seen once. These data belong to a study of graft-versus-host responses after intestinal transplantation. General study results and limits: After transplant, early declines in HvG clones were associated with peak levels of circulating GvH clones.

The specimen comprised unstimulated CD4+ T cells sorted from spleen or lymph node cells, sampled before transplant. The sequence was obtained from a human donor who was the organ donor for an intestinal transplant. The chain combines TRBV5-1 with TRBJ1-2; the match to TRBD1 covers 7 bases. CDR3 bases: TGCGCCAGCAGCTTGGACTCAACAGGGGCGGGTGGCTACACCTTC. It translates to CASSLDSTGAGGYTF.